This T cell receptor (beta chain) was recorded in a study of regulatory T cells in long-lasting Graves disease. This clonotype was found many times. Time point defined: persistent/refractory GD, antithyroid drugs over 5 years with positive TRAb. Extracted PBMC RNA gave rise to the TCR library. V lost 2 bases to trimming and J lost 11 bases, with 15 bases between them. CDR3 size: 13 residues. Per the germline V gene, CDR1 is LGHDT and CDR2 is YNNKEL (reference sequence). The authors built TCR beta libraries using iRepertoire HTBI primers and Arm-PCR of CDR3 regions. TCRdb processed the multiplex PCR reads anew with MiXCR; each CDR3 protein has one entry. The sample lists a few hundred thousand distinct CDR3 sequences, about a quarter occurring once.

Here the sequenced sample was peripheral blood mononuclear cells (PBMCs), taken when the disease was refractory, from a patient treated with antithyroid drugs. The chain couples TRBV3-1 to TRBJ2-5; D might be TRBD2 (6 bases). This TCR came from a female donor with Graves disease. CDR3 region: CASSQPAGRGQYF. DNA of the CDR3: TGTGCCAGCAGCCAACCGGCGGGAAGGGGACAGTACTTC.